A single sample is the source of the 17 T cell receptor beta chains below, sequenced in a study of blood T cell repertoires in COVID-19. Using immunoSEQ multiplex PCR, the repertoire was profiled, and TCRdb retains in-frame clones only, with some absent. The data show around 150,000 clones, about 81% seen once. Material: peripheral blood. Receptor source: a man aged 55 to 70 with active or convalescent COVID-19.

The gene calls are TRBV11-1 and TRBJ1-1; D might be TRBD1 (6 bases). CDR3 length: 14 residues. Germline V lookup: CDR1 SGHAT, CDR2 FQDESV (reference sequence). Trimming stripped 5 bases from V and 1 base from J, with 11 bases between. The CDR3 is CASSPQQGNTEAFF. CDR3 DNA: TGTGCCAGCAGCCCCCAACAGGGGAACACTGAAGCTTTCTTT.

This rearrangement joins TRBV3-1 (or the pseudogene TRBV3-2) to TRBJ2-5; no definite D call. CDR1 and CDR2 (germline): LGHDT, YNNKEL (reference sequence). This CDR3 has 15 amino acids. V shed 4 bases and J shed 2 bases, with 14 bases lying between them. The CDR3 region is CASSRNFQRQETQYF. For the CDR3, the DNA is TGTGCCAGCAGCCGTAACTTCCAAAGACAAGAGACCCAGTACTTC.

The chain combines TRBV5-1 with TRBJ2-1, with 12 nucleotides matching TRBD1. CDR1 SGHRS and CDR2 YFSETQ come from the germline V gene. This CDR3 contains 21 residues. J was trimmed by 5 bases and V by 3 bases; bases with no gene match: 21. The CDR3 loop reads CASSSLGTGGARKGSDNEQFF. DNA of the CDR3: TGCGCCAGCAGCTCTCTTGGGACAGGGGGCGCTCGGAAGGGGTCGGACAATGAGCAGTTCTTC.

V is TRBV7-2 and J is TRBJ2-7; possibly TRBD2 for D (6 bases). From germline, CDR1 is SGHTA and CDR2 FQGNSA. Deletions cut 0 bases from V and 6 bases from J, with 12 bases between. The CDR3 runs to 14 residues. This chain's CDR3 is CASSLAGPGVEQYF. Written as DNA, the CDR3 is TGTGCCAGCAGCTTAGCCGGGCCGGGGGTCGAGCAGTACTTC.

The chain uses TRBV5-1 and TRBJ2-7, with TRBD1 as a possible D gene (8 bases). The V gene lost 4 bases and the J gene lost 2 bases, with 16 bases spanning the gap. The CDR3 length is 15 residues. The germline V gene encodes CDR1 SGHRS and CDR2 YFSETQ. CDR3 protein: CASSIRTGRAYEQYF. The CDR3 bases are TGCGCCAGCAGCATCCGGACAGGGAGGGCCTACGAGCAGTACTTC.

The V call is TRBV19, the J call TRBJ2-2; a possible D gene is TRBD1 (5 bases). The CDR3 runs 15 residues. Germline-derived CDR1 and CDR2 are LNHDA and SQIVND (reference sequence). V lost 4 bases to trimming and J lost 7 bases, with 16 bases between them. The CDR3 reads CASSSSAGLVGELFF. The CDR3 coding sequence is TGTGCCAGTAGTAGCTCGGCAGGGTTGGTCGGGGAGCTGTTTTTT.

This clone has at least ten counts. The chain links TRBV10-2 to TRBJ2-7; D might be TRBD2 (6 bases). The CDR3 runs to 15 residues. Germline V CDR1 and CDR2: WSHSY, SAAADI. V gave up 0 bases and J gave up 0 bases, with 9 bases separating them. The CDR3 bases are TGCGCCAGCAGTGAGTCTACTAGCCTCTCCTACGAGCAGTACTTC. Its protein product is CASSESTSLSYEQYF.

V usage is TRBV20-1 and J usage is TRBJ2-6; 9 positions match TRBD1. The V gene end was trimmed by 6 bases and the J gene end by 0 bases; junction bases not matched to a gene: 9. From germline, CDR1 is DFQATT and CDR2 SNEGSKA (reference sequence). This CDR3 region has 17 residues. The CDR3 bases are TGCAGTGCCAGTCCGGGACAGGGCACCTCTGGGGCCAACGTCCTGACTTTC. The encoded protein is CSASPGQGTSGANVLTF.

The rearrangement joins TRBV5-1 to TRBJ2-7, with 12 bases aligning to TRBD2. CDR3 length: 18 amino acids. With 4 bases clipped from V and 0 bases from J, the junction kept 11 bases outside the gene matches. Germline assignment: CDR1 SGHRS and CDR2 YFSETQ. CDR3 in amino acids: CASSRRASGGDHSYEQYF. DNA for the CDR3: TGCGCCAGCAGCCGTAGGGCTAGCGGGGGGGACCACTCCTACGAGCAGTACTTC. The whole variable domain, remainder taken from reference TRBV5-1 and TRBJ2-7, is KAGVTQTPRYLIKTRGQQVTLSCSPISGHRSVSWYQQTPGQGLQFLFEYFSETQRNKGNFPGRFSGRQFSNSRSEMNVSTLELGDSALYLCASSRRASGGDHSYEQYFGPGTRLTVT.

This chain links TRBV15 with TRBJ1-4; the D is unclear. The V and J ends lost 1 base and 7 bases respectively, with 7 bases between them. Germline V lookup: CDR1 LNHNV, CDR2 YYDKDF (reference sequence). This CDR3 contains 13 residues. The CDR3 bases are TGTGCCACCAGCAGAGGCCGGAGTGAAAAACTGTTTTTT. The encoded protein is CATSRGRSEKLFF.

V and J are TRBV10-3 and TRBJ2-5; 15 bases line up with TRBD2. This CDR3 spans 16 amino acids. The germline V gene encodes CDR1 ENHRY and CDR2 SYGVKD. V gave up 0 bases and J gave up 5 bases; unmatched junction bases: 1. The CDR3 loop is CAISESGLAGGETQYF. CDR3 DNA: TGTGCCATCAGTGAGTCAGGACTAGCGGGAGGGGAGACCCAGTACTTC.

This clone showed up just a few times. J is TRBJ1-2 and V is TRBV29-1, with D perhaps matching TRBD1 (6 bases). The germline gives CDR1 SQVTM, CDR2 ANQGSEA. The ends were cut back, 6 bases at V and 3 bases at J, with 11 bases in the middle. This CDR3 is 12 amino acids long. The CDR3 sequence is CSVYRVDYGYTF. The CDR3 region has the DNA TGCAGCGTCTACAGGGTTGACTATGGCTACACCTTC.

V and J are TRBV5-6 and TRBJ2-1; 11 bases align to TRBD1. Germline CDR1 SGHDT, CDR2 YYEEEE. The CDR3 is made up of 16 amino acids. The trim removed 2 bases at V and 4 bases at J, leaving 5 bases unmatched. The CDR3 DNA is TGTGCCAGCAGCTTAGATCGGGACAGGGGGTACAATGAGCAGTTCTTC. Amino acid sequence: CASSLDRDRGYNEQFF.

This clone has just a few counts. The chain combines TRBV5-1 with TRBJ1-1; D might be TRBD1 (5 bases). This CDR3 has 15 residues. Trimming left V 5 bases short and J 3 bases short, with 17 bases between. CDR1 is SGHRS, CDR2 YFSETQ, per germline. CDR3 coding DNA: TGCGCCAGCAGGACTCTCGGGGGTGGGGACACTGAAGCTTTCTTT. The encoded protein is CASRTLGGGDTEAFF.

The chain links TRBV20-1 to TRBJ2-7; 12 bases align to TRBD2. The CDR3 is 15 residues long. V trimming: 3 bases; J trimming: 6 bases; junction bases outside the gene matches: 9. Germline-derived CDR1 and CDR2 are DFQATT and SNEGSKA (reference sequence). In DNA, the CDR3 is TGCAGTGCTAGTCCCGGACTAGCGGGACGGGGCGAGCAGTACTTC. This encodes CSASPGLAGRGEQYF.

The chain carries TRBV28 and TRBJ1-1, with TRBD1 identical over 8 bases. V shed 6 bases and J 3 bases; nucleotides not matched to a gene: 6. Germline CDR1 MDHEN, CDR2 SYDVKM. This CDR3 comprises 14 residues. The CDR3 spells CASRPTDRDTEAFF. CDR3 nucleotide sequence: TGTGCCAGCAGACCCACGGACAGGGACACTGAAGCTTTCTTT.

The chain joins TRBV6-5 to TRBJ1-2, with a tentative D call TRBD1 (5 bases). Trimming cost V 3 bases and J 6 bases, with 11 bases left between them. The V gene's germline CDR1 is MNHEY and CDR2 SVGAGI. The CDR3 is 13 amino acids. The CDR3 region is CASSYRRVDGYTF. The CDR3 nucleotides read TGTGCCAGCAGTTATCGCAGGGTGGATGGCTACACCTTC.